This TCR beta chain is drawn from a study of blood T cell repertoires in COVID-19. Study-wide context: T cells, B-cell-depleted T cells, or PBMCs provided the cDNA or gDNA that served as material.

The germline gives CDR1 KGHSH, CDR2 LQKENI. The CDR3 has 18 residues. Germline trimming cut 6 bases from V and 0 bases from J; bases unmatched to any gene: 9. Per the authors' pipeline: Amplification with reference gene primers provided the estimates of nucleated cell counts. TCRdb's copy holds only in-frame clones and misses some; the assay was immunoSEQ multiplex PCR. V and J calls plus clone size are reproduced from that table; the DNA served to infer D and trimming. The table lists 350,000 to 450,000 clones, around 85% of them singletons. This clone appeared once. The chain has TRBV18 and TRBJ1-5; the match to TRBD1 covers 12 bases. This receptor was obtained from a woman aged 18 to 35 with acute or convalescent COVID-19. The sample consisted of peripheral blood. The CDR3 loop is CASSPLGQGAVSNQPQHF. As DNA, the CDR3 is TGTGCCAGCTCCCCCCTGGGACAGGGGGCAGTTAGCAATCAGCCCCAGCATTTT.